This T cell receptor beta chain originates from a study of Ad26.COV2.S vaccination and SARS-CoV-2 variants. Study-level information: Among those in the COV1001 Ad26.COV2.S trial arm was the donor. Participants got Ad26.COV2.S intramuscularly, once or twice 56 days apart.

The treatment is: over 15 received Ad26.COV2.S at low or high dose, single or two shots; several received placebo; per-sample allocation not given. Specimen acquisition occurred on day 63 following the initial vaccine or placebo injection. Note on this clone: What it binds is not known.

Findings and caveats of the study: In vaccinated individuals, spike-specific CD8+ and CD4+ T cell responses reportedly displayed substantial breadth.

The CDR3 has 17 amino acids. Germline CDR1 and CDR2: SEHNR and FQNEAQ (reference sequence). V trimming: 5 bases; J trimming: 1 base; junction bases outside the gene matches: 6. Assay: immunoSEQ multiplex PCR; the TCRdb copy retains only in-frame clones and omits some. Among hundreds of thousands of clones listed, around 89% were seen once. The chain has TRBV7-9 and TRBJ2-1; 12 bases fit TRBD2. This clonotype was obtained from a person between 18 and 60 years old who received the Ad26.COV2.S COVID-19 vaccine or a placebo. Material: peripheral blood, obtained in a trial of Ad26.COV2.S vaccine versus placebo. The DNA of the CDR3 is TGTGCCAGCAGCCGACTAGCGGGAGAAGGGTCCTACAATGAGCAGTTCTTC. This codes for CASSRLAGEGSYNEQFF. Together with reference TRBV7-9 and TRBJ2-1, the CDR3 gives the full variable domain: DTGVSQNPRHKITKRGQNVTFRCDPISEHNRLYWYRQTLGQGPEFLTYFQNEAQLEKSRLLSDRFSAERPKGSFSTLEIQRTEQGDSAMYLCASSRLAGEGSYNEQFFGPGTRLTVL.